This TCR beta chain stems from a study of T cell repertoires in cytomegalovirus infection. In the study overall: CMV infection and matching HLA type were both indicated by public TCR beta signatures. General study findings and limits: The cumulative frequency of public TCR beta families distinguished individuals who carried CMV together with the relevant HLA.

V lost 3 bases, J lost 4 bases, and 12 bases lay in between. CDR1 is SNHLY and CDR2 is FYNNEI in the germline V gene. This CDR3 spans 14 amino acids. TCRdb passed the reads through MiXCR, listing each CDR3 protein once. The repertoire holds some 300,000 distinct CDR3 sequences, with roughly 15% as singletons. As regards this clonotype: Its cognate antigen is unknown.

This clonotype originated in a human donor in good health (CMV status not recorded). Some clones in this sample may be carry-over from other donors' samples. The sequencing sample was made of PBMCs. The genes are TRBV2 and TRBJ1-1; possibly TRBD1 for D (5 bases). The CDR3 DNA sequence: TGTGCCAGCAGTGATGTCCTTGGGGGCACTGAAGCTTTCTTT. Its translation is CASSDVLGGTEAFF.